Each of the 12 T cell receptor beta chains below was sequenced from the same sample in a study of T cell changes during pregnancy in multiple sclerosis. Assay used: immunoSEQ multiplex PCR; TCRdb lists only in-frame clones, some missing. The sample holds more than 30,000 clones, 75% to 95% seen once. The source was CD4+ T cells from peripheral blood mononuclear cells, collected in the third trimester of pregnancy. The receptors stem from a female donor in good health, enrolled as a control in a pregnancy study.

Here the CDR3 reads CASSLDLGTESQYF. CDR3 nucleotides: TGTGCCAGCAGCTTAGACCTCGGGACAGAATCGCAGTATTTT. V gene TRBV11-2 combines with J gene TRBJ2-3; TRBD1 aligns across 7 bases. This CDR3 comprises 14 residues. V gave up 0 bases and J gave up 10 bases; unmatched junction bases: 7. CDR1 and CDR2 from the germline V gene are SGHAT and FQNNGV.

This chain connects TRBV5-6 to TRBJ1-2, with a weak D call TRBD1 (6 bases). The V end lost 0 bases, the J end lost 1 base, and 10 bases lay between the germline ends. CDR3 size: 15 residues. CDR1 SGHDT and CDR2 YYEEEE come from the germline V gene. This CDR3 reads CASSLVTGINYGYTF. The DNA of the CDR3 is TGTGCCAGCAGCTTGGTCACAGGGATTAACTATGGCTACACCTTC.

The rearrangement joins TRBV2 to TRBJ2-5; TRBD1 matches at 9 bases. The CDR3 extends over 17 amino acids. The germline V gene has CDR1 SNHLY and CDR2 FYNNEI. Trimming cost V 6 bases and J 1 base; bases outside gene matches: 12. CDR3 in amino acids: CASRLGQGQLSQETQYF. The CDR3 nucleotides read TGTGCCAGCAGATTAGGACAGGGGCAGTTGTCCCAAGAGACCCAGTACTTC. Looking up the rest from reference TRBV2 and TRBJ2-5 gives the full variable domain: EPEVTQTPSHQVTQMGQEVILRCVPISNHLYFYWYRQILGQKVEFLVSFYNNEISEKSEIFDDQFSVERPDGSNFTLKIRSTKLEDSAMYFCASRLGQGQLSQETQYFGPGTRLLVL.

This chain links TRBV18 with TRBJ2-7; TRBD1 matches at 10 bases. After removal of 3 bases from V and 4 bases from J, the junction contained 3 bases not matched to a gene. CDR3 size: 14 residues. Germline CDR1 and CDR2: KGHSH and LQKENI. Written as DNA, the CDR3 is TGTGCCAGCTCACCGGGACAGGGGATATACGAGCAGTACTTC. This gives the protein CASSPGQGIYEQYF.

By sample fraction, this clone is medium-sized. The chain combines TRBV29-1 with TRBJ2-5; tentatively, D is TRBD2 (6 bases). CDR3 length: 12 amino acids. Germline CDR1 and CDR2: SQVTM and ANQGSEA. The V end was cut by 4 bases, the J end by 4 bases, with 10 bases between. This CDR3 reads CSVALARETQYF. The DNA for the CDR3 is TGCAGCGTTGCACTAGCTCGAGAGACCCAGTACTTC.

The chain combines TRBV18 with TRBJ2-1, with 8 bases that match TRBD2. The CDR3 is made up of 17 amino acids. The germline V gene encodes CDR1 KGHSH and CDR2 LQKENI. The V segment lost 2 bases and the J segment 9 bases; nucleotides outside the gene matches: 15. Here the CDR3 reads CASSPTSPARGATEQFF. CDR3 nucleotide sequence: TGTGCCAGCTCACCAACTTCACCTGCGCGGGGGGCAACTGAGCAGTTCTTC.

This clone was seen just once. Other DNA variants within this sample encode the same CDR3. The V gene is TRBV18, the J gene TRBJ2-2; 7 bases line up with TRBD2. Germline trimming cut 1 base from V and 1 base from J; bases unmatched to any gene: 3. There are 16 residues in the CDR3. CDR1 and CDR2 (germline): KGHSH, LQKENI. The CDR3 reads CASSPQLAENTGELFF. CDR3 DNA sequence: TGTGCCAGCTCACCACAGCTAGCGGAGAACACCGGGGAGCTGTTTTTT.

V usage is TRBV6-1 and J usage is TRBJ2-3; D remains unclear. V dropped 3 bases and J dropped 2 bases, with 15 bases sitting between them. The CDR3 has 16 residues. Germline V CDR1 and CDR2: MNHNS, SASEGT. DNA of the CDR3: TGTGCCAGCAGTGAGAGGTCGCAAACTTCCACAGATACGCAGTATTTT. Its translation: CASSERSQTSTDTQYF.

V usage is TRBV5-1 and J usage is TRBJ1-5; unclear D gene. Between the trimmed V and J ends, which lost 1 base and 2 bases, there was a span of 13 bases. Germline V gene lookup returns CDR1 SGHRS and CDR2 YFSETQ. CDR3 size: 16 residues. Here the CDR3 reads CASSLYGDGGNQPQHF. CDR3 DNA: TGCGCCAGCAGCTTGTACGGGGATGGGGGCAATCAGCCCCAGCATTTT.

The J gene is TRBJ2-6, the V gene TRBV30; D not certain. V lost 3 bases and J 0 bases, leaving 6 bases between the germline ends. Germline V gene data show CDR1 as GTSNPN and CDR2 as SVGIG (reference sequence). The CDR3 contains 14 residues. CDR3 sequence: CAWRWHSGANVLTF. The CDR3, as DNA: TGTGCCTGGAGATGGCACTCTGGGGCCAACGTCCTGACTTTC.

This chain joins TRBV6-1 and TRBJ2-7, with a tentative D call TRBD2 (6 bases). This CDR3 is built from 13 residues. Trimming took 4 bases from V and 7 from J, leaving 14 bases between them. Germline values: CDR1 MNHNS, CDR2 SASEGT. The CDR3 nucleotides read TGTGCCAGCAGTGGATGGAGGGTTAGGGAGCAGTACTTC. This translates into CASSGWRVREQYF.

CDR3 sequence: CASSPWDRGAPTFF. DNA of the CDR3: TGTGCCAGCAGCCCCTGGGACAGGGGGGCTCCGACATTCTTC. The rearrangement uses TRBV9 and TRBJ2-1; 11 bases map to TRBD1. The J segment lost 16 bases and the V segment lost 4 bases, leaving 13 bases of the junction unmatched. CDR1 is SGDLS and CDR2 is YYNGEE in the germline V gene. CDR3 size: 14 residues. The full variable domain, completed using reference TRBV9 and TRBJ2-1, is DSGVTQTPKHLITATGQRVTLRCSPRSGDLSVYWYQQSLDQGLQFLIQYYNGEERAKGNILERFSAQQFPDLHSELNLSSLELGDSALYFCASSPWDRGAPTFFGPGTRLTVL.